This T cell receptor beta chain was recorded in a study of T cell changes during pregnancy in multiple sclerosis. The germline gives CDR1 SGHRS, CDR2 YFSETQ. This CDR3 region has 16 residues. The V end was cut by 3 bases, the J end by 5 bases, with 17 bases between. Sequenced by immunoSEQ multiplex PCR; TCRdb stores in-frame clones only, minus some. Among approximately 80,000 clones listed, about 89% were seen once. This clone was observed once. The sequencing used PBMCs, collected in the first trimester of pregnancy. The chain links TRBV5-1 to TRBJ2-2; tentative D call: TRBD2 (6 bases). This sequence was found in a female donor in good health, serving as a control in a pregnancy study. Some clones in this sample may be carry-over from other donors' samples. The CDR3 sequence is CASSSGTQSVTGELFF. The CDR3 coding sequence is TGCGCCAGCAGCTCCGGGACTCAAAGCGTGACCGGGGAGCTGTTTTTT.